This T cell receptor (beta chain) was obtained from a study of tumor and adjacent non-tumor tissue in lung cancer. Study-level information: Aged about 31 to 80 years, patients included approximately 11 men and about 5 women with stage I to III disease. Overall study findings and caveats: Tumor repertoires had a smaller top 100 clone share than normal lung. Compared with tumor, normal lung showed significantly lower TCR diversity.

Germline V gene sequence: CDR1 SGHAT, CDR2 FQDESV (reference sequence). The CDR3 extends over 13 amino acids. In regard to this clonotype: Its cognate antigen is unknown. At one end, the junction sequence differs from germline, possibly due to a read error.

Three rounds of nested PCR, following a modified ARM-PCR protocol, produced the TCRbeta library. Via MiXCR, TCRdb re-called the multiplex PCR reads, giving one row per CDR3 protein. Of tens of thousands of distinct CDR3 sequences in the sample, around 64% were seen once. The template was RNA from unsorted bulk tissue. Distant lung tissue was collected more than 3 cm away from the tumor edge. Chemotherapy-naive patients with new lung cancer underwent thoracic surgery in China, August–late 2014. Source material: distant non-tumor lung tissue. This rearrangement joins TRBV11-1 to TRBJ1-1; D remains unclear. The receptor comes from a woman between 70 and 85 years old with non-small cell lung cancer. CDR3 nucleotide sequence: TGTGTCAGCAGCTTAAACGGATGGACTGAAGTTTTCTTT. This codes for CVSSLNGWTEVFF.